These T cell receptor beta chains were read from a single sample in a study of blood T cells in healthy people across ages. TCRdb analysed the 5' RACE reads with MiXCR anew, one entry per CDR3 protein. Among hundreds of thousands of distinct CDR3 sequences, roughly 30% were seen once, and the ten largest hold over 15%. Source material: blood. The receptors were sampled from a woman older than 75 in good health. The CDR3 runs from the conserved cysteine through the conserved F or W. The D gene is left open where the match is weak. Size tells how often a clone was seen (once, few, many) or the class of an expanded clone, and some rows leave it out.

j_call | clone_size | d_call | v_call | cdr3_nt | cdr3_aa
TRBJ2-5 | many | . | TRBV6-5 | TGTGCCAGCAGTTATAGTCGAGAGCGAGAGACCCAGTACTTC | CASSYSRERETQYF
TRBJ1-6 | . | . | TRBV27 | TGTGCCAGCAGTTTATCAGGTGGAAGCTCCTATAATTCACCCCTCCACTTT | CASSLSGGSSYNSPLHF
TRBJ2-7 | few | . | TRBV4-2 | TGTGCCAGCAGCGAGAGACGGGGCTACGAGCAGTACTTC | CASSERRGYEQYF
TRBJ1-2 | . | TRBD1 | TRBV7-2 | TGTGCCAGTAGCTTAGCTACAGGGGGATATGGCTACACCTTC | CASSLATGGYGYTF
TRBJ2-2 | few | . | TRBV5-1 | TGCGCCAGCAGCTTGGACGGAGGCACCGGGGAGCTGTTTTTT | CASSLDGGTGELFF
TRBJ2-1 | . | TRBD2 | TRBV7-8 | TGTGCCAGCACAAACCGAGGGAGGGCGGTAGCTGAGCAGTTCTTC | CASTNRGRAVAEQFF
TRBJ1-3 | . | TRBD1 | TRBV30 | TGTGCCTGGAGCGGGACAGCCTTCAACACCATATATTTT | CAWSGTAFNTIYF
TRBJ1-1 | many | . | TRBV11-2 | TGTGCCAGCAGCCAGGCCGGGAGGGCTACTTTCTTT | CASSQAGRATFF
TRBJ2-3 | . | TRBD2 | TRBV7-9 | TGTGCCAGCAGGCCAGCGGGGGGGAGCACAGATACGCAGTATTTT | CASRPAGGSTDTQYF
TRBJ2-1 | . | TRBD2 | TRBV12-3/TRBV12-4 | TGTGCCGGCAGCCCTGCGGGGGGCGGGGCGAACGACAATGAGCAGTTCTTC | CAGSPAGGGANDNEQFF
TRBJ2-3 | many | TRBD2 | TRBV7-2 | TGTGCCAGCAGAGGTTACTACGGTGGGATGGATGGCGGGGGGGCAAATACGCAGTATTTT | CASRGYYGGMDGGGANTQYF
TRBJ2-3 | . | TRBD2 | TRBV7-8 | TGTGCCAGCAGCTTAGAGCTCAGCGGGGGGGCCAATGAGCAGTATTTT | CASSLELSGGANEQYF
TRBJ2-7 | . | . | TRBV24-1 | TGTGCCACCGTGGCAGCCCCCTGCGAGCAGTACTTC | CATVAAPCEQYF
TRBJ1-5 | many | . | TRBV3-1 | TGTGCCAGCAGCCAAGACTCTCGGGGATCCCAGCCCCAGCATTTT | CASSQDSRGSQPQHF
TRBJ1-4 | . | TRBD1 | TRBV27 | TGTGCCAGCACCCTCCGGGACAGGGCGGTTGGAGGTGAAAAACTGTTTTTT | CASTLRDRAVGGEKLFF
TRBJ2-7 | many | TRBD2 | TRBV7-2 | TGTGCCAGCAGCTTGGGGACTAGTAAAGCCGAGCAGTACTTC | CASSLGTSKAEQYF
TRBJ2-1 | . | TRBD2 | TRBV4-2 | TGTGCCAGCAGCCAAGGGGGTAGCGGGGAAGGTGAGCAGTTCTTC | CASSQGGSGEGEQFF
TRBJ2-3 | once | . | TRBV20-1 | TGCAGTGCTAGAGACAGGGGATTGGCAGATACGCAGTATTTT | CSARDRGLADTQYF
TRBJ1-1 | few | TRBD1 | TRBV12-3/TRBV12-4 | TGTGCCAGCAGGCAATCGACAGGGGCTTTGAACACTGAAGCTTTCTTT | CASRQSTGALNTEAFF
TRBJ2-5 | many | TRBD2 | TRBV5-1 | TGCGCCAGCAGCCCGACCATACTAGCGGGGGGTAAAGAGACCCAGTACTTC | CASSPTILAGGKETQYF
TRBJ2-3 | few | . | TRBV5-1 | TGCGCCAGCAGCTTGAAGACGGTTAGCAAGAGCACAGATACGCAGTATTTT | CASSLKTVSKSTDTQYF
TRBJ2-3 | many | . | TRBV7-3 | TGTGCCAGCAGCCCAACTAGCACAGATACGCAGTATTTT | CASSPTSTDTQYF
TRBJ2-2 | . | TRBD2 | TRBV29-1 | TGCAGCGTCCAAATTGGGACTAGCGGGGGGAACACCGGGGAGCTGTTTTTT | CSVQIGTSGGNTGELFF
TRBJ2-4 | many | TRBD2 | TRBV2 | TGTGCCAGCAGTGAAGTTAGCGGGGGTCAGTACTTC | CASSEVSGGQYF
TRBJ2-7 | many | . | TRBV28 | TGTGCCAGCAGGGGGTACGAGCAGTACTTC | CASRGYEQYF
TRBJ1-4 | . | . | TRBV25-1 | TGTGCCAGCAGTGATCAGGGTGGAGGGGAAAAACTGTTTTTT | CASSDQGGGEKLFF
TRBJ2-5 | . | . | TRBV6-1 | TGTGCCAGCAGTGAATTCTTAGCGCTATTAGAGACCCAGTACTTC | CASSEFLALLETQYF
TRBJ2-3 | few | . | TRBV12-5 | TGTGCTAGTGGTCCCCGCCTAGCAGCTAGCACAGATACGCAGTATTTT | CASGPRLAASTDTQYF
TRBJ2-7 | many | . | TRBV7-8 | TGTGCCAGCAGCTTAGGGGGATCATCGTTCGAGTACTTC | CASSLGGSSFEYF
TRBJ1-1 | few | TRBD1 | TRBV14 | TGTGCCAGCAGCCGACGGACAGGGGGCATAAGCACTGAAGCTTTCTTT | CASSRRTGGISTEAFF
TRBJ2-1 | . | . | TRBV20-1 | TGCAGTGCTAGCCCCGGGACCCCACGGGATGAGCAGTTCTTC | CSASPGTPRDEQFF
TRBJ2-1 | . | . | TRBV29-1 | TGCAGCGGTATAACGATTGAGCAGTTCTTC | CSGITIEQFF
TRBJ1-2 | many | . | TRBV7-9 | TGTGCCAGCAGCCTCCCAGTTAACTATGGCTACACCTTC | CASSLPVNYGYTF
TRBJ1-2 | many | . | TRBV7-2 | TGTGCCAGCAGCTTCCGGGTCCCGGTGGACGGCTACACCTTC | CASSFRVPVDGYTF
TRBJ2-7 | many | . | TRBV12-3/TRBV12-4 | TGTGCCAGCAGTTTAGCAGGGACGGTGAGCATCTACGAGCAGTACTTC | CASSLAGTVSIYEQYF
TRBJ1-4 | many | . | TRBV4-2 | TGTGCCAGCAGCCAAGAACGGGGAACTGCCACTAATGAAAAACTGTTTTTT | CASSQERGTATNEKLFF
TRBJ1-1 | . | . | TRBV30 | TGTGCCTGGCAGGGGTTCATGAACACTGAAGCTTTCTTT | CAWQGFMNTEAFF
TRBJ1-5 | . | . | TRBV7-2 | TGTGCCAGCAGCTCACGGGGGACTGGCAATCAGCCCCAGCATTTT | CASSSRGTGNQPQHF
TRBJ2-1 | . | TRBD2 | TRBV5-1 | TGCGCCAGCAGCTTGGTTGTGGGAGGGACCGAGCAGTTCTTC | CASSLVVGGTEQFF
TRBJ1-4 | . | . | TRBV29-1 | TGCAGCGTTGAGGGAGAAAGGGCCAGGGGTGAAAAACTGTTTTTT | CSVEGERARGEKLFF
TRBJ2-3 | . | . | TRBV12-3/TRBV12-4 | TGTGCCAGCAGGGCTAGAGTGACAACAGATGCGCAGTATTTT | CASRARVTTDAQYF
TRBJ1-1 | . | . | TRBV5-4 | TGTGCCAGCGGCCCCCGACAGCAGATCAACACTGAAGCTTTCTTT | CASGPRQQINTEAFF
TRBJ1-1 | many | TRBD1 | TRBV12-3/TRBV12-4 | TGTGCCAGCACCTATGGACAGGGTAACACTGAAGCTTTCTTT | CASTYGQGNTEAFF
TRBJ2-1 | many | TRBD2 | TRBV6-5 | TGTGCCAGCAGTATGGGACTAGCGGGGGTCAATGAGCAGTTCTTC | CASSMGLAGVNEQFF
TRBJ2-7 | . | TRBD1 | TRBV27 | TGTGCCAGCAGTTTACGAGGGACAGGGGGCTCCTACGAGCAGTACTTC | CASSLRGTGGSYEQYF
TRBJ1-1 | . | . | TRBV5-1 | TGCGCCAGCAGCTTAAAGCCAGAAGGGACTGAAGCTTTCTTT | CASSLKPEGTEAFF
TRBJ1-3 | . | . | TRBV6-5 | TGTGCCAGCAGTTACTCGGCCATGGGCTCTGGAAACACCATATATTTT | CASSYSAMGSGNTIYF